Following are 12 T cell receptor beta chains from one sample sequenced in a study of T cells in Graves' hyperthyroidism and ophthalmopathy (dated by TCRdb to about 2019). The method behind the library was multiplex PCR. Sequenced on an Illumina HiSeq 2000. The TCR beta CDR3 regions were amplified from the RNA transcripts. The first round of RT-PCR for the TCR CDR3 was performed with the HTBI primer set and the Qiagen OneStep RT-PCR kit. TCRdb's own reprocessing of the public reads used fastp at Q25 and MiXCR and kept productive beta chains. Every CDR3 protein is listed once, alongside the most common genes and DNA of its rows. Counted in this sample were under 550,000 distinct CDR3 sequences; 15% to 20% of them appeared once. Roughly 50% of the sample lies in the top ten. The specimen was blood. These receptors originate from a man aged 40-55 years with Graves' ophthalmopathy.

This chain connects TRBV5-1 to TRBJ1-2; 9 positions match TRBD1. Germline V gene data show CDR1 as SGHRS and CDR2 as YFSETQ. This CDR3 contains 15 residues. With V trimmed by 2 bases and J by 1 base, 3 bases remained unmatched. Here the CDR3 reads CASSFDRGDNYGYTF. The CDR3 region has the DNA TGCGCCAGCAGCTTTGACAGGGGGGATAACTATGGCTACACCTTC.

This clonotype occurred many times. V usage is TRBV2 and J usage is TRBJ1-4; 9 nucleotides line up with TRBD1. The germline V gene has CDR1 SNHLY and CDR2 FYNNEI. V dropped 5 bases and J dropped 3; count of bases not matched to a gene: 1. CDR3 length: 14 residues. As DNA, the CDR3 is TGTGCCAGCAGTCGACAGGGGGCTAATGAAAAACTGTTTTTT. This translates into CASSRQGANEKLFF.

Ten or more counts support this clonotype. The chain couples TRBV6-1 to TRBJ1-2; D unclear. The ends were cut back, 7 bases at V and 2 bases at J, with 14 bases in the middle. The CDR3 runs 14 residues. Germline V gene data show CDR1 as MNHNS and CDR2 as SASEGT. The CDR3 spells CASTQAKGNYGYTF. DNA for the CDR3: TGTGCCAGCACTCAAGCGAAGGGCAACTATGGCTACACCTTC.

This clonotype was recorded only once. CDR3 DNA sequence: TGTGCCAGTGAGTTCGGCAGGGGCAGCACTGAAGCTTTCTTT. Translating it yields CASEFGRGSTEAFF. The genes are TRBV7-3 and TRBJ1-1, with D tentatively TRBD1 (6 bases). Germline V gene data show CDR1 as SGHTA and CDR2 as FQGTGA. The length of the CDR3 is 14 residues. The V end lost 9 bases, the J end lost 4 bases, and 18 bases lay between the germline ends.

This clonotype was seen at least ten times. The genes are TRBV19 and TRBJ2-7; TRBD2 aligns across 14 bases. Germline V gives CDR1 LNHDA, CDR2 SQIVND (reference sequence). CDR3 size: 15 residues. Germline trimming cut 4 bases from V and 3 bases from J; bases unmatched to any gene: 2. CDR3 in DNA: TGTGCCAGTAGTAGACTAGCGGGAGGGAACTACGAGCAGTACTTC. This translates into CASSRLAGGNYEQYF. Supplemented by reference TRBV19 and TRBJ2-7, the full variable domain reads DGGITQSPKYLFRKEGQNVTLSCEQNLNHDAMYWYRQDPGQGLRLIYYSQIVNDFQKGDIAEGYSVSREKKESFPLTVTSAQKNPTAFYLCASSRLAGGNYEQYFGPGTRLTVT.

The V gene is TRBV6-2 or TRBV6-3, the J gene TRBJ1-1, with unresolved D. The CDR3 contains 13 residues. Germline V CDR1 and CDR2: MNHEY, SVGEGT. Trimming removed 7 bases at V and 2 bases at J, with 11 bases between. DNA for the CDR3: TGTGCCAGCAAGCGCGGCAGTAACACTGAAGCTTTCTTT. Translation: CASKRGSNTEAFF.

This clonotype was observed a few times. The CDR3 DNA follows: TGTGCCAGCAGTTACGTAAGGGATACAGATACGCAGTATTTT. Amino acids: CASSYVRDTDTQYF. V usage is TRBV6-5 and J usage is TRBJ2-3; D uncertain. The CDR3 covers 14 residues. CDR1 and CDR2 from the germline V gene are MNHEY and SVGAGI. The V end was cut by 2 bases, the J end by 3 bases, with 9 bases between.

This clonotype was picked up a small number of times. This rearrangement joins TRBV7-2 to TRBJ2-1; TRBD1 matches 9 bases. Trimming took 5 bases from V and 4 from J; bases not matched to a gene: 9. Germline V CDR1 and CDR2: SGHTA, FQGNSA. The CDR3 is made up of 16 amino acids. CDR3 bases: TGTGCCAGCAGCAAAACGGGACAGGGTAATTACAATGAGCAGTTCTTC. Its protein is CASSKTGQGNYNEQFF. The full variable domain, its missing parts supplied by reference TRBV7-2 and TRBJ2-1, is GAGVSQSPSNKVTEKGKDVELRCDPISGHTALYWYRQSLGQGLEFLIYFQGNSAPDKSGLPSDRFSAERTGGSVSTLTIQRTQQEDSAVYLCASSKTGQGNYNEQFFGPGTRLTVL.

The DNA for the CDR3 is TGTGCCAGCAGGCGTGGCGGGACAGGGGGCCTCGATGAGCAGTTCTTC. Protein sequence: CASRRGGTGGLDEQFF. The chain recombines TRBV6-1 with TRBJ2-1; 12 nucleotides match TRBD1. This CDR3 is 16 amino acids long. CDR1 and CDR2 from the germline V gene are MNHNS and SASEGT. J gave up 8 bases and V 6 bases, and 11 bases lay outside the gene matches.

The rearrangement joins TRBV28 to TRBJ2-5, with TRBD2 matching 8 bases. Looked up from germline, CDR1 is MDHEN and CDR2 is SYDVKM. CDR3 length: 12 residues. V lost 8 bases and J lost 9; bases outside the gene matches: 8. For the CDR3, the DNA is TGTGCCAGCCGGGGGGGGGCGCCCGCCCAGTACTTC. Protein product: CASRGGAPAQYF.

On this clonotype itself: The CDR3 end shows no conserved phenylalanine or tryptophan, and so a read error is likely. The chain is built from TRBV30 and TRBJ1-2; 8 bases are a match to TRBD1. Germline CDR1 reads GTSNPN; CDR2 reads SVGIG (reference sequence). The CDR3 consists of 17 residues. V trimming: 0 bases; J trimming: 6 bases; junction bases outside the gene matches: 15. CDR3 in amino acids: CAWSVKGGQGRGDGYTL. The CDR3 nucleotides are TGTGCCTGGAGTGTAAAAGGCGGACAGGGAAGGGGAGATGGCTACACCCTC.

The chain employs TRBV12-3 or TRBV12-4 and TRBJ2-4; D gene ambiguous. Between the trimmed V and J ends, which lost 6 bases and 0 bases, there was a span of 12 bases. The CDR3 is 15 amino acids. Here the CDR3 DNA reads TGTGCCAGCAGCCTTGCAGGCGCAGCCAAAAACATTCAGTACTTC. Its translation: CASSLAGAAKNIQYF.